A single sample is the source of the 25 T cell receptor beta chains below, sequenced in a study of blood T cell repertoires in COVID-19. Sequencing was performed with immunoSEQ multiplex PCR; in TCRdb, only in-frame clones are kept and a portion is missing. The sample has 150,000 to 200,000 clones; 88% are singletons. Input material: peripheral blood. These receptors all stem from a man between 65 and 79 years old with active or convalescent COVID-19.

This clone was detected only once. This chain links TRBV6-6 with TRBJ2-1; D gene unclear. This CDR3 spans 14 amino acids. Germline assignment: CDR1 MNHNY and CDR2 SVGAGI (reference sequence). V was clipped by 8 bases and J by 7 bases, with 18 bases between them. CDR3 amino acids: CASDRSSRVNEQFF. In DNA, the CDR3 is TGTGCCAGCGATAGGTCATCTCGGGTGAATGAGCAGTTCTTC.

A note on this clone: Other DNA sequences from this sample encode an identical CDR3 as well. This chain joins TRBV20-1 and TRBJ1-1; no definite D call. Germline V gene data show CDR1 as DFQATT and CDR2 as SNEGSKA (reference sequence). The CDR3 sequence is 10 residues long. The V end was cut by 2 bases, the J end by 7 bases, with 5 bases between. The CDR3 region has the DNA TGCAGTGCTAGACGCGGTGAAGCTTTCTTT. This codes for CSARRGEAFF.

This chain connects TRBV6-1 to TRBJ2-1; TRBD1 matches 9 bases. J gave up 7 bases and V 1 base, and 11 bases lay outside the gene matches. The germline gives CDR1 MNHNS, CDR2 SASEGT. The CDR3 runs 17 residues. CDR3 protein: CASSEVGWGTGSNEQFF. CDR3 in DNA: TGTGCCAGCAGTGAAGTCGGTTGGGGGACAGGGTCGAATGAGCAGTTCTTC.

V usage is TRBV11-2 and J usage is TRBJ2-2, with 8 nucleotides matching TRBD2. V dropped 2 bases and J dropped 6; count of bases not matched to a gene: 5. There are 15 residues in the CDR3. The germline gives CDR1 SGHAT, CDR2 FQNNGV. The CDR3 loop is CASSLRLARAGELFF. CDR3 nucleotides: TGTGCCAGCAGCTTAAGACTAGCGAGAGCCGGGGAGCTGTTTTTT.

The V call is TRBV28, the J call TRBJ2-3; TRBD2 aligns across 11 bases. Germline loops: CDR1 MDHEN, CDR2 SYDVKM. The CDR3 loop spans 15 amino acids. J lost 2 bases, V lost 4 bases, and 2 bases had no gene match. This CDR3 is CASSSSGGFTDTQYF. The CDR3 DNA reads as TGTGCCAGCAGTTCTAGCGGGGGGTTCACAGATACGCAGTATTTT.

J is TRBJ2-3 and V is TRBV4-3; 8 bases are a match to TRBD1. From germline, CDR1 is LGHNA and CDR2 YSLEER. This CDR3 comprises 16 residues. Unmatched junction bases numbered 8, after V lost 6 bases and J lost 0 bases. CDR3: CASSIYRGSSTDTQYF. The CDR3 DNA reads TGCGCCAGCAGTATCTACAGGGGGTCGAGCACAGATACGCAGTATTTT.

The chain couples TRBV12-3 or TRBV12-4 to TRBJ1-3; unclear D gene. This CDR3 spans 11 amino acids. Trimming took off 1 base at V and 8 bases at J, with 3 bases between the two ends. This CDR3 reads CASSLGDTIYF. In DNA, the CDR3 is TGTGCCAGCAGTTTAGGAGACACCATATATTTT.

The rearrangement uses TRBV2 and TRBJ1-2; D not resolved. Germline V CDR1 and CDR2: SNHLY, FYNNEI. Trimming cost V 6 bases and J 7 bases, with 12 bases left between them. This CDR3 region has 12 residues. The CDR3 sequence is CASRETSSGYTF. The DNA of the CDR3 is TGTGCCAGCAGGGAAACGTCTAGTGGCTACACCTTC.

This clone was observed once. This chain connects TRBV5-5 to TRBJ2-1, with D unclear. V was cut by 1 base and J by 12 bases, with 23 bases left in between. This CDR3 is 16 amino acids long. Germline CDR1 SGHKS, CDR2 YYEKEE (reference sequence). The CDR3 coding sequence is TGTGCCAGCAGCTTGATCGCCTTGTCCATATCTAGTGGGCAGTTCTTC. This gives the protein CASSLIALSISSGQFF.

The chain recombines TRBV2 with TRBJ2-7; possible D gene TRBD1, 6 bases. The germline V gene encodes CDR1 SNHLY and CDR2 FYNNEI. The CDR3 spans 14 residues. Trimming took off 4 bases at V and 0 bases at J, with 10 bases between the two ends. The chain's CDR3 is CASSAGQTSYEQYF. The CDR3 DNA sequence: TGTGCCAGCAGTGCCGGACAGACCTCCTACGAGCAGTACTTC.

This clone was seen once. This chain links TRBV7-9 with TRBJ1-3, with D uncertain. V gave up 2 bases and J gave up 0 bases, with 11 bases separating them. The CDR3 has 16 residues. CDR1 and CDR2 from the germline V gene are SEHNR and FQNEAQ (reference sequence). In DNA form, the CDR3 reads TGTGCCAGCAGCTTATGGAGAACTACCTCTGGAAACACCATATATTTT. The encoded protein is CASSLWRTTSGNTIYF.

V and J are TRBV7-9 and TRBJ2-5; D is unclear. The CDR3 length is 14 residues. The V gene's germline CDR1 is SEHNR and CDR2 FQNEAQ (reference sequence). V was pared by 5 bases and J by 10 bases, with 20 bases between. The CDR3 sequence: CASSPPTAGWIQYF. The DNA of the CDR3 is TGTGCCAGCAGCCCCCCGACTGCCGGTTGGATCCAGTACTTC.

This chain links TRBV7-9 with TRBJ2-1; 10 nucleotides agree with TRBD2. The CDR3 is 15 residues long. V was clipped by 3 bases and J by 7 bases; unmatched bases: 6. Germline-derived CDR1 and CDR2 are SEHNR and FQNEAQ (reference sequence). CDR3 in DNA: TGTGCCAGCAGCTTCCCTAGCGGGAGTATAAATGAGCAGTTCTTC. Its protein is CASSFPSGSINEQFF. The full variable domain, with the rest looked up from reference TRBV7-9 and TRBJ2-1, is DTGVSQNPRHKITKRGQNVTFRCDPISEHNRLYWYRQTLGQGPEFLTYFQNEAQLEKSRLLSDRFSAERPKGSFSTLEIQRTEQGDSAMYLCASSFPSGSINEQFFGPGTRLTVL.

The gene calls are TRBV14 and TRBJ1-2; D not resolved. Trimming removed 6 bases from V and 8 bases from J, with 16 bases in between. Germline V gives CDR1 SGHDN, CDR2 FVKESK. CDR3 size: 13 residues. This CDR3 reads CASSPTALGGYTF. For the CDR3, the DNA is TGTGCCAGCAGTCCTACAGCCCTCGGCGGCTACACCTTC. Looking up the rest from reference TRBV14 and TRBJ1-2 gives the full variable domain: EAGVTQFPSHSVIEKGQTVTLRCDPISGHDNLYWYRRVMGKEIKFLLHFVKESKQDESGMPNNRFLAERTGGTYSTLKVQPAELEDSGVYFCASSPTALGGYTFGSGTRLTVV.

This clone was seen only a few times. V usage is TRBV19 and J usage is TRBJ1-2; the D is unclear. CDR1 is LNHDA, CDR2 SQIVND, per germline (reference sequence). V lost 7 bases, J lost 8 bases, and 11 bases lay in between. This CDR3 has 11 residues. CDR3 loop: CASKAGIGYTF. The CDR3 region has the DNA TGTGCCAGTAAGGCGGGGATCGGCTACACCTTC.

The chain is built from TRBV28 and TRBJ1-1; no clear D gene. CDR1 MDHEN and CDR2 SYDVKM come from the germline V gene. Trimming took off 2 bases at V and 5 bases at J, with 12 bases between the two ends. The CDR3 sequence is 14 residues long. DNA of the CDR3: TGTGCCAGCAGTTTACTGTTTGTGGAGACTGAAGCTTTCTTT. It translates to CASSLLFVETEAFF.

The chain links TRBV4-1 to TRBJ2-7; 7 positions match TRBD2. Germline V gives CDR1 MGHRA, CDR2 YSYEKL. The V segment lost 3 bases and the J segment 6 bases; nucleotides outside the gene matches: 2. This CDR3 is built from 12 residues. CDR3 sequence reads: CASSQRGFEQYF. The CDR3 DNA is TGCGCCAGCAGCCAGCGGGGGTTCGAGCAGTACTTC.

This chain connects TRBV7-9 to TRBJ1-6; D gene unclear. The CDR3 covers 19 residues. CDR1 and CDR2 (germline): SEHNR, FQNEAQ (reference sequence). Trimming stripped 1 base from V and 0 bases from J, with 16 bases between. This CDR3 is CASSLEDWPGSSYNSPLHF. As DNA, the CDR3 is TGTGCCAGCAGCTTAGAGGATTGGCCGGGGAGCTCCTATAATTCACCCCTCCACTTT.

This chain uses TRBV29-1 with TRBJ1-5; 12 bases line up with TRBD1. The germline gives CDR1 SQVTM, CDR2 ANQGSEA. V lost 3 bases and J lost 0; bases outside the gene matches: 9. This CDR3 region has 18 residues. The CDR3 here is CSVDPGTGGPYSNQPQHF. In DNA, the CDR3 is TGCAGCGTTGACCCTGGGACAGGGGGCCCTTATAGCAATCAGCCCCAGCATTTT.

The CDR3 here is CASSSPGSGGTDTQYF. In DNA form, the CDR3 reads TGTGCCAGCAGTTCCCCCGGTAGCGGGGGCACAGATACGCAGTATTTT. This rearrangement joins TRBV28 to TRBJ2-3, with 8 bases identical to TRBD2. J lost 1 base, V lost 4 bases, and 7 bases had no gene match. The CDR3 is 16 residues long. Looked up from germline, CDR1 is MDHEN and CDR2 is SYDVKM.

This clone was recorded a few times. For the CDR3, the DNA is TGTGCCACCAGCCTAGCGGGGAGGGACGGGGAGCTGTTTTTT. Translating gives CATSLAGRDGELFF. The chain uses TRBV24-1 and TRBJ2-2; the match to TRBD2 covers 9 bases. This CDR3 comprises 14 residues. Germline CDR1 and CDR2: KGHDR and SFDVKD. Unmatched junction bases numbered 6, after V lost 7 bases and J lost 7 bases.

The chain uses TRBV4-3 and TRBJ1-4; tentative D call: TRBD1 (6 bases). This CDR3 region has 16 residues. V lost 0 bases, J lost 7 bases, and 15 bases lay in between. The germline gives CDR1 LGHNA, CDR2 YSLEER. CDR3 sequence: CASSQDQGGGGEKLFF. The CDR3 nucleotides read TGCGCCAGCAGCCAAGATCAAGGGGGGGGTGGTGAAAAACTGTTTTTT.

CDR3 DNA: TGTGCCAGCTCCCGCGACCCGGGGCGGGGAGATACGCAGTATTTT. Translating it yields CASSRDPGRGDTQYF. The V call is TRBV18, the J call TRBJ2-3; D is perhaps TRBD2 (6 bases). Trimming removed 6 bases from V and 5 bases from J, with 18 bases in between. From germline, CDR1 is KGHSH and CDR2 LQKENI. This CDR3 has 15 amino acids.

There are a few counts of this clone. This CDR3 is CASSLAGSDTQYF. Written as DNA, the CDR3 is TGTGCCAGCAGCTTAGCGGGGTCAGATACGCAGTATTTT. The rearrangement joins TRBV11-3 to TRBJ2-3, with a possible D match to TRBD2 (5 bases). Germline values: CDR1 SGHNT, CDR2 YENEEA. The V gene lost 1 base and the J gene lost 4 bases, with 6 bases spanning the gap. CDR3 length: 13 residues.

This clone was counted a few times. The chain employs TRBV20-1 and TRBJ2-3; the match to TRBD1 covers 8 bases. This CDR3 has 15 amino acids. CDR1 and CDR2 from the germline V gene are DFQATT and SNEGSKA (reference sequence). Trimming cost V 3 bases and J 2 bases; bases outside gene matches: 7. CDR3 in DNA: TGCAGTGCTAGTAAACAGGGGGAACCCACAGATACGCAGTATTTT. Protein: CSASKQGEPTDTQYF.